This is a list of T cell receptor beta chains from one sample in a study of technical replicates of blood from four donors. Data came from immunoSEQ multiplex PCR; TCRdb stores just in-frame clones and leaves some out. The sample consists of 65,000 to 85,000 clones, 95% to 98% of them appearing once. Sequenced material: T cells isolated from PBMCs. These receptors were taken from a human donor in good health. CDR3s include the opening cysteine and the closing phenylalanine or tryptophan. A D gene is named only where the DNA matches it firmly. Expanded clones are given a class, and other clones once, few, many or no size at all.

clone size: NA; J gene: TRBJ1-1; CDR3 length: 14; V gene: TRBV5-1; D gene: NA; CDR3 protein: CASSRQTRDTEAFF; CDR3 DNA: TGCGCCAGCAGCCGACAGACAAGAGACACTGAAGCTTTCTTT
clone size: NA; J gene: TRBJ2-1; CDR3 length: 12; V gene: TRBV29-1; D gene: NA; CDR3 protein: CSVAGSYNEQFF; CDR3 DNA: TGCAGCGTTGCCGGGTCCTACAATGAGCAGTTCTTC
clone size: NA; J gene: TRBJ2-6; CDR3 length: 15; V gene: TRBV14; D gene: NA; CDR3 protein: CASSQQGTGANVLTF; CDR3 DNA: TGTGCCAGCAGCCAGCAGGGGACTGGGGCCAACGTCCTGACTTTC
clone size: NA; J gene: TRBJ1-2; CDR3 length: 11; V gene: TRBV29-1; D gene: NA; CDR3 protein: CSDIQGRGYTF; CDR3 DNA: TGCAGCGACATACAGGGTCGCGGCTACACCTTC
clone size: NA; J gene: TRBJ2-1; CDR3 length: 16; V gene: TRBV7-2; D gene: TRBD2; CDR3 protein: CASSLVAGGLYNEQFF; CDR3 DNA: TGTGCCAGCAGCCTAGTAGCGGGAGGGCTCTACAATGAGCAGTTCTTC
clone size: NA; J gene: TRBJ2-1; CDR3 length: 14; V gene: TRBV4-2; D gene: NA; CDR3 protein: CASSPGSSYNEQFF; CDR3 DNA: TGTGCCAGCAGCCCCGGGAGCTCCTACAATGAGCAGTTCTTC
clone size: NA; J gene: TRBJ1-2; CDR3 length: 13; V gene: TRBV27; D gene: TRBD1; CDR3 protein: CATHRPGGYGYTF; CDR3 DNA: TGTGCCACCCACCGACCAGGGGGCTATGGCTACACCTTC
clone size: NA; J gene: TRBJ2-7; CDR3 length: 14; V gene: TRBV5-1; D gene: TRBD1; CDR3 protein: CASSQTGGGNEQYF; CDR3 DNA: TGCGCCAGCAGCCAGACAGGGGGCGGAAACGAGCAGTACTTC
clone size: NA; J gene: TRBJ1-1; CDR3 length: 16; V gene: TRBV29-1; D gene: TRBD1; CDR3 protein: CSVEGAYRGRATEAFF; CDR3 DNA: TGCAGCGTTGAGGGGGCGTACAGGGGGCGTGCCACTGAAGCTTTCTTT
clone size: NA; J gene: TRBJ2-7; CDR3 length: 17; V gene: TRBV28; D gene: TRBD2; CDR3 protein: CAAAGGSGRLSAYEQYF; CDR3 DNA: TGTGCCGCGGCAGGTGGGAGCGGGAGACTCTCCGCCTACGAGCAGTACTTC
clone size: NA; J gene: TRBJ2-3; CDR3 length: 14; V gene: TRBV5-1; D gene: NA; CDR3 protein: CASSLQASSDTQYF; CDR3 DNA: TGCGCCAGCAGCTTGCAGGCTAGCAGCGATACGCAGTATTTT
clone size: NA; J gene: TRBJ1-1; CDR3 length: 15; V gene: TRBV4-2; D gene: TRBD1; CDR3 protein: CASSGQVGLNTEAFF; CDR3 DNA: TGTGCCAGCAGCGGACAGGTAGGGCTGAACACTGAAGCTTTCTTT
clone size: NA; J gene: TRBJ1-1; CDR3 length: 16; V gene: TRBV9; D gene: TRBD1; CDR3 protein: CASSATLYDRGPEAFF; CDR3 DNA: TGTGCCAGCAGCGCCACGCTCTACGACAGGGGCCCTGAAGCTTTCTTT
clone size: NA; J gene: TRBJ1-1; CDR3 length: 14; V gene: TRBV29-1; D gene: NA; CDR3 protein: CSQNRYQMNTEAFF; CDR3 DNA: TGCAGTCAAAACCGGTATCAAATGAACACTGAAGCTTTCTTT
clone size: NA; J gene: TRBJ2-7; CDR3 length: 15; V gene: TRBV11-2; D gene: TRBD1; CDR3 protein: CASSSSDRGDREQYF; CDR3 DNA: TGTGCCAGCAGCTCCTCGGACAGGGGGGACCGCGAGCAGTACTTC
clone size: NA; J gene: TRBJ2-7; CDR3 length: 13; V gene: TRBV6-5; D gene: NA; CDR3 protein: CASSREVAYEQYF; CDR3 DNA: TGTGCCAGCAGTAGGGAGGTTGCCTACGAGCAGTACTTC
clone size: once; J gene: TRBJ2-7; CDR3 length: 16; V gene: TRBV7-9; D gene: TRBD2; CDR3 protein: CASSFGLAGGGDEQYF; CDR3 DNA: TGTGCCAGCAGCTTTGGACTAGCGGGAGGGGGGGACGAGCAGTACTTC
clone size: NA; J gene: TRBJ2-2; CDR3 length: 18; V gene: TRBV14; D gene: NA; CDR3 protein: CASSQVAGGLSNTGELFF; CDR3 DNA: TGTGCCAGCAGCCAAGTAGCAGGAGGGCTTTCGAACACCGGGGAGCTGTTTTTT
clone size: NA; J gene: TRBJ2-1; CDR3 length: 12; V gene: TRBV19; D gene: NA; CDR3 protein: CATTQGYNEQFF; CDR3 DNA: TGTGCCACCACCCAGGGCTACAATGAGCAGTTCTTC
clone size: NA; J gene: TRBJ1-1; CDR3 length: 14; V gene: TRBV28; D gene: NA; CDR3 protein: CASSLLTRNTEAFF; CDR3 DNA: TGTGCCAGCAGTCTCCTTACACGGAACACTGAAGCTTTCTTT
clone size: NA; J gene: TRBJ1-1; CDR3 length: 14; V gene: TRBV28; D gene: TRBD1; CDR3 protein: CASRGTAQDTEAFF; CDR3 DNA: TGTGCCAGCAGGGGGACAGCTCAGGACACTGAAGCTTTCTTT
clone size: NA; J gene: TRBJ2-7; CDR3 length: 14; V gene: TRBV9; D gene: TRBD2; CDR3 protein: CASSPAGDSYEQYF; CDR3 DNA: TGTGCCAGCAGCCCGGCGGGAGACTCCTACGAGCAGTACTTC
clone size: NA; J gene: TRBJ2-7; CDR3 length: 12; V gene: TRBV2; D gene: NA; CDR3 protein: CASTTRAYEQYF; CDR3 DNA: TGTGCCAGCACCACCAGGGCCTACGAGCAGTACTTC
clone size: once; J gene: TRBJ2-2; CDR3 length: 16; V gene: TRBV5-1; D gene: TRBD1; CDR3 protein: CASSFAGTGNTGELFF; CDR3 DNA: TGCGCCAGCAGCTTTGCCGGGACAGGGAACACCGGGGAGCTGTTTTTT
clone size: NA; J gene: TRBJ1-3; CDR3 length: 15; V gene: TRBV11-2; D gene: NA; CDR3 protein: CASSLEGPYGNTIYF; CDR3 DNA: TGTGCCAGCAGCTTAGAGGGCCCCTACGGAAACACCATATATTTT
clone size: NA; J gene: TRBJ2-1; CDR3 length: 17; V gene: TRBV28; D gene: NA; CDR3 protein: CASSFLGERLAYNEQFF; CDR3 DNA: TGTGCCAGCAGTTTCCTTGGGGAGCGCCTTGCCTACAATGAGCAGTTCTTC
clone size: once; J gene: TRBJ2-2; CDR3 length: 13; V gene: TRBV2; D gene: TRBD1; CDR3 protein: CASSWDRTGELFF; CDR3 DNA: TGTGCCAGCAGTTGGGACAGAACCGGGGAGCTGTTTTTT
clone size: NA; J gene: TRBJ1-5; CDR3 length: 20; V gene: TRBV4-3; D gene: TRBD1; CDR3 protein: CASSQDHIRTGIGSNQPQHF; CDR3 DNA: TGCGCCAGCAGCCAAGATCATATTAGGACAGGGATAGGTAGCAATCAGCCCCAGCATTTT
clone size: NA; J gene: TRBJ2-4; CDR3 length: 19; V gene: TRBV27; D gene: TRBD1; CDR3 protein: CASSLSPGTVLPAKNIQYF; CDR3 DNA: TGTGCCAGCAGTTTAAGTCCCGGGACAGTCTTACCAGCCAAAAACATTCAGTACTTC
clone size: NA; J gene: TRBJ1-2; CDR3 length: 14; V gene: TRBV4-2; D gene: TRBD1; CDR3 protein: CASSQGGTAYGYTF; CDR3 DNA: TGTGCCAGCAGCCAAGGTGGGACAGCCTATGGCTACACCTTC
clone size: NA; J gene: TRBJ2-1; CDR3 length: 16; V gene: TRBV9; D gene: NA; CDR3 protein: CASSVASSYQGGGQFF; CDR3 DNA: TGTGCCAGCAGCGTAGCCAGTAGTTATCAGGGGGGTGGGCAGTTCTTC
clone size: NA; J gene: TRBJ1-1; CDR3 length: 13; V gene: TRBV7-2; D gene: TRBD1; CDR3 protein: CASRGQGGTEAFF; CDR3 DNA: TGTGCCAGCAGGGGACAGGGTGGCACTGAAGCTTTCTTT
clone size: NA; J gene: TRBJ2-7; CDR3 length: 15; V gene: TRBV6-1; D gene: TRBD2; CDR3 protein: CASSGRLAGVYEQYF; CDR3 DNA: TGTGCCAGCAGTGGTAGACTAGCGGGAGTCTACGAGCAGTACTTC
clone size: NA; J gene: TRBJ2-7; CDR3 length: 12; V gene: TRBV29-1; D gene: TRBD2; CDR3 protein: CSVVAGGEEQYF; CDR3 DNA: TGCAGCGTTGTGGCGGGAGGGGAAGAGCAGTACTTC
clone size: NA; J gene: TRBJ2-3; CDR3 length: 15; V gene: TRBV7-3; D gene: NA; CDR3 protein: CASSLNAQPTDTQYF; CDR3 DNA: TGTGCCAGCAGCTTAAACGCACAGCCCACAGATACGCAGTATTTT
clone size: NA; J gene: TRBJ2-7; CDR3 length: 14; V gene: TRBV5-5; D gene: NA; CDR3 protein: CASSLGGNQYEQYF; CDR3 DNA: TGTGCCAGCAGCTTAGGCGGGAATCAGTACGAGCAGTACTTC
clone size: once; J gene: TRBJ2-7; CDR3 length: 14; V gene: TRBV5-1; D gene: TRBD1; CDR3 protein: CASSSGTGSYEQYF; CDR3 DNA: TGCGCCAGCAGCTCCGGGACAGGGTCCTACGAGCAGTACTTC
clone size: NA; J gene: TRBJ2-1; CDR3 length: 14; V gene: TRBV7-9; D gene: NA; CDR3 protein: CASSFRGNYNEQFF; CDR3 DNA: TGTGCCAGCAGCTTCAGGGGTAACTACAATGAGCAGTTCTTC
clone size: once; J gene: TRBJ2-5; CDR3 length: 15; V gene: TRBV4-2; D gene: NA; CDR3 protein: CASSQDPGRYETQYF; CDR3 DNA: TGTGCCAGCAGCCAAGATCCAGGGAGGTATGAGACCCAGTACTTC
clone size: NA; J gene: TRBJ2-7; CDR3 length: 17; V gene: TRBV28; D gene: NA; CDR3 protein: CASSLSPTRTFIYEQYF; CDR3 DNA: TGTGCCAGCAGTTTAAGTCCTACGAGGACTTTTATCTACGAGCAGTACTTC
clone size: once; J gene: TRBJ2-1; CDR3 length: 12; V gene: TRBV6-5; D gene: NA; CDR3 protein: CASSYAGAEQFF; CDR3 DNA: TGTGCCAGCAGTTACGCGGGTGCTGAGCAGTTCTTC
clone size: NA; J gene: TRBJ2-7; CDR3 length: 15; V gene: TRBV11-2; D gene: TRBD1; CDR3 protein: CASSLSPGTVYEQYF; CDR3 DNA: TGTGCCAGCAGCTTAAGCCCCGGGACAGTCTACGAGCAGTACTTC
clone size: NA; J gene: TRBJ2-5; CDR3 length: 12; V gene: TRBV25-1; D gene: NA; CDR3 protein: CASSEQQETQYF; CDR3 DNA: TGTGCCAGCAGTGAACAGCAAGAGACCCAGTACTTC
clone size: once; J gene: TRBJ1-1; CDR3 length: 15; V gene: TRBV6-1; D gene: TRBD1; CDR3 protein: CASSDPGQGRTEAFF; CDR3 DNA: TGTGCCAGCAGTGACCCCGGACAGGGCAGAACTGAAGCTTTCTTT
clone size: NA; J gene: TRBJ2-1; CDR3 length: 14; V gene: TRBV10-2; D gene: TRBD2; CDR3 protein: CASSVAGDYNEQFF; CDR3 DNA: TGCGCCAGCAGTGTCGCGGGAGACTACAATGAGCAGTTCTTC
clone size: NA; J gene: TRBJ1-1; CDR3 length: 15; V gene: TRBV7-3; D gene: NA; CDR3 protein: CASSPILWAGTEAFF; CDR3 DNA: TGTGCCAGCAGCCCAATCCTATGGGCGGGCACTGAAGCTTTCTTT
clone size: NA; J gene: TRBJ1-1; CDR3 length: 14; V gene: TRBV19; D gene: TRBD1; CDR3 protein: CATRDRGLNTEAFF; CDR3 DNA: TGTGCCACCCGGGACAGGGGATTGAACACTGAAGCTTTCTTT
clone size: NA; J gene: TRBJ2-1; CDR3 length: 19; V gene: TRBV28; D gene: TRBD2; CDR3 protein: CASSLFSASGLLSYNEQFF; CDR3 DNA: TGTGCCAGCAGTTTATTCTCGGCTAGCGGGCTTCTCTCCTACAATGAGCAGTTCTTC
clone size: NA; J gene: TRBJ2-7; CDR3 length: 13; V gene: TRBV29-1; D gene: NA; CDR3 protein: CSAGDREKLGQYF; CDR3 DNA: TGCAGCGCGGGGGACAGAGAGAAACTTGGGCAGTACTTC
clone size: NA; J gene: TRBJ2-1; CDR3 length: 17; V gene: TRBV11-3; D gene: TRBD1; CDR3 protein: CASSLRQGLVGYNEQFF; CDR3 DNA: TGTGCCAGCAGCCTCCGACAGGGTTTGGTCGGCTACAATGAGCAGTTCTTC
clone size: NA; J gene: TRBJ2-1; CDR3 length: 12; V gene: TRBV30; D gene: NA; CDR3 protein: CACTGTLNEQFF; CDR3 DNA: TGTGCCTGCACTGGGACTCTCAATGAGCAGTTCTTC
clone size: NA; J gene: TRBJ1-1; CDR3 length: 13; V gene: TRBV10-3; D gene: NA; CDR3 protein: CAISEERGTEAFF; CDR3 DNA: TGTGCCATCAGTGAGGAAAGGGGGACTGAAGCTTTCTTT
clone size: NA; J gene: TRBJ1-5; CDR3 length: 12; V gene: TRBV29-1; D gene: NA; CDR3 protein: CSVVSDNQPQHF; CDR3 DNA: TGCAGCGTTGTCTCAGACAATCAGCCCCAGCATTTT